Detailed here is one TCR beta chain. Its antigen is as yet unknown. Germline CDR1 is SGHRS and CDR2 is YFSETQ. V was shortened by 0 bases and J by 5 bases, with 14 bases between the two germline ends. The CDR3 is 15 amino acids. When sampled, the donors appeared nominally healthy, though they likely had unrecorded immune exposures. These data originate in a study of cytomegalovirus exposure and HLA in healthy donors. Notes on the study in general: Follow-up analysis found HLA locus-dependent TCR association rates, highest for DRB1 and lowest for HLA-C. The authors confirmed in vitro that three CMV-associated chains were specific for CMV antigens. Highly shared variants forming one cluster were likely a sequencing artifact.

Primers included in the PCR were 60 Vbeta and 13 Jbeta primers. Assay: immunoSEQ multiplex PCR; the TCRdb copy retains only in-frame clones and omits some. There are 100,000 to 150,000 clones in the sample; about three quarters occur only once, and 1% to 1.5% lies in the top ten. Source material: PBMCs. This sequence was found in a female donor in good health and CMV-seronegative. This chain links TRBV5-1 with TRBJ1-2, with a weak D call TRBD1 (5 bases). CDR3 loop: CASSLGGESMYGYTF. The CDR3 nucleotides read TGCGCCAGCAGCTTGGGGGGGGAGAGTATGTATGGCTACACCTTC.